This T cell receptor (beta chain) was recovered during a study of T cell changes during pregnancy in multiple sclerosis. Some clones are missing from TCRdb's copy, which holds only in-frame ones; the method was immunoSEQ multiplex PCR. The sample lists over 70,000 clones; about 94% were seen once. This CDR3 region has 15 residues. CDR1 is SGHDT and CDR2 is YYEEEE in the germline V gene. V gave up 5 bases and J gave up 6 bases; unmatched junction bases: 13. The sequence was obtained from a female donor with multiple sclerosis, enrolled in a pregnancy study. Here the sequenced sample was peripheral blood, taken in the third trimester of pregnancy. The chain carries TRBV5-6 and TRBJ1-2, with 7 bases that match TRBD1. CDR3 protein: CASSEPPGQRHGYTF. Written as DNA, the CDR3 is TGTGCCAGCAGTGAGCCCCCGGGACAGAGACATGGCTACACCTTC.